The sequence of this TCR beta chain was determined in a study of blood T cell repertoires in COVID-19. As originally analysed: Reference gene primers were amplified, and this amplification served to estimate nucleated cell counts. The protocol was immunoSEQ multiplex PCR, while the TCRdb copy is restricted to in-frame clones and leaves out a portion. The V and J calls and clone size come from that table; D and trimming were worked out from the DNA. The profile covers around 200,000 clones, with approximately 82% appearing a single time and roughly 8.7% taken by the ten largest. Sequencing was performed on peripheral blood. The clonotype originates from a middle-aged man with active or convalescent COVID-19.

DNA of the CDR3: TGTGCCAGCAGCCAAGCGGGATCTGGCTACACCTTC. Its translation: CASSQAGSGYTF. The chain combines TRBV3-1 (or the pseudogene TRBV3-2) with TRBJ1-2; D is ambiguous. The V and J ends lost 1 base and 7 bases respectively, with 7 bases between them. This CDR3 is built from 12 residues. The germline V gene has CDR1 LGHDT and CDR2 YNNKEL (reference sequence).